The clone carrying this T cell receptor beta chain has a count of ten or more. Its antigen is unknown. Using unique molecular identifiers, the investigators prepared the TCRbeta library. TCRdb re-called the PCR reads with MiXCR, one entry per CDR3 protein. This sample yields 480,000 or so distinct CDR3 sequences, of which 10% are seen a single time; about 2% belongs to the top ten. This entry is derived from a study of T-cell reconstitution after alpha-beta-depleted transplantation in children. Findings of the study overall: Several hundred rapidly expanded clones from non-depleted graft cells reportedly supplied alpha-beta T cells about two months post-transplant.

J gave up 6 bases and V 6 bases, and 6 bases lay outside the gene matches. This CDR3 region has 13 residues. The germline CDR1 and CDR2 sequences are MDHEN and SYDVKM. The rearrangement uses TRBV28 and TRBJ2-5; 8 bases match TRBD1. The TCR originated in a child younger than 10 with inherited bone marrow failure, due to receive a stem cell transplant. This specimen was PBMCs, taken before TCRalphabeta/CD19-depleted stem cell transplant. The CDR3 protein is CASSYRGRKTQYF. The CDR3 region has the DNA TGTGCCAGCAGCTACAGGGGGAGGAAGACCCAGTACTTC. Supplemented by reference TRBV28 and TRBJ2-5, the full variable domain reads DVKVTQSSRYLVKRTGEKVFLECVQDMDHENMFWYRQDPGLGLRLIYFSYDVKMKEKGDIPEGYSVSREKKERFSLILESASTNQTSMYLCASSYRGRKTQYFGPGTRLLVL.